These T cell receptor beta chains were read from a single sample in a study of a mutant IDH1 vaccine in newly diagnosed glioma. These TCRs' antigens remain unknown. Measured with immunoSEQ multiplex PCR; TCRdb has only the in-frame clones, and not every one. This sample has tens of thousands of clones, with 85% to 95% found just once. The sample was PBMCs, taken from a glioma patient whose treatment included an IDH1 peptide vaccine. These receptors originate from a man aged 50-59 years with glioma. CDR3s include the opening cysteine and the closing phenylalanine or tryptophan.

TRBV29-1	TRBJ2-5	CSVELVAETQYF
TRBV20-1	TRBJ2-7	CSAPSREQYF
TRBV9	TRBJ2-3	CASSVSSSTDTQYF
TRBV5-1	TRBJ1-1	CASSTEEEAFF
TRBV7-2	TRBJ2-7	CASSLGQLYEQYF
TRBV7-9	TRBJ1-5	CASSLVGQGAQHF
TRBV4-1	.	CASSQEASGRAYEQYF
TRBV30	TRBJ2-5	CAWGRVSGGAQYF
TRBV9	TRBJ2-7	CASSGTADTYEQYF
TRBV11-3	TRBJ2-1	CASSGSGEQFF
TRBV2	TRBJ1-6	CASTRGGGGDSPLHF
TRBV6-5	TRBJ1-1	CASSYLGAEAFF
TRBV18	TRBJ1-2	CASSRDYGYTF
TRBV11-2	TRBJ2-1	CASSLTRNEQFF
TRBV2	TRBJ2-2	CASSEREGETGELFF
TRBV19	TRBJ2-3	CASSMGQGALDTQYF
TRBV18	TRBJ2-2	CASSPPMGQSSGELFF
TRBV9	TRBJ1-1	CASSVSYRGTEAFF
TRBV19	TRBJ2-2	CASRRTSGTKNTGELFF
TRBV5-6	TRBJ1-2	CASSREGQEKGYTF
TRBV6-5	TRBJ1-1	CASSYGDGMNTEAFF
TRBV10-2	TRBJ1-1	CASSESQKGNTEAFF
TRBV5-4	TRBJ2-6	CASSSINWGANVLTF
TRBV19	TRBJ1-2	CASSPYEPNYGYTF
TRBV27	TRBJ2-7	CASSLVGQAPSSYEQYF
TRBV5-1	TRBJ2-6	CASSLVTRAGANVLTF
TRBV30	TRBJ2-1	CAWSVGRTYNEQFF
TRBV6-5	TRBJ2-2	CASSYTGDTGELFF
TRBV5-6	TRBJ2-7	CASRPLGQGTYEQYF
TRBV19	TRBJ2-2	CASNPGTGGTGELFF
TRBV5-4	TRBJ1-2	CASSLGHLSGYGYTF
TRBV4-1	TRBJ1-5	CASSKDGNQPQHF
TRBV4-2	TRBJ2-7	CASSQDGTSESYEQYF
TRBV2	TRBJ2-7	CAASGVPYEQYF
TRBV18	TRBJ1-2	CASSPEDKGTRYTF
TRBV9	TRBJ2-1	CASSPRLPTYNEQFF
TRBV7-7	TRBJ2-7	CASSSPTGGSAYEQYF
TRBV15	TRBJ2-7	CATSRPSGTSYEQYF
TRBV28	TRBJ1-2	CASSIPTEAYGYTF
TRBV2	TRBJ2-5	CASRGTSGGKTQYF
TRBV10-3	TRBJ2-7	CAISSNIGTPGEQYF
TRBV14	TRBJ2-1	CASSQGNRNEQFF
TRBV10-3	TRBJ2-3	CAISTGTGASTDTQYF
TRBV18	TRBJ2-7	CASSPGRGSYEQYF
TRBV29-1	TRBJ1-5	CSVSDRGNQPQHF